Listed below are T cell receptor beta chains from one sample, sequenced in a study of cytomegalovirus exposure and HLA in healthy donors. Here immunoSEQ multiplex PCR was the method, and the copy in TCRdb shows in-frame clones only, minus some. The sample shows under 90,000 clones, about 80% of them seen only once. The sample comprised PBMCs. The receptors come from a woman between 40 and 55 years old in good health and CMV-seronegative. The conserved cysteine and the conserved F or W are not part of the CDR3 here.

TRBV7-9 12 ASSMDRDDYGYT
TRBV6-1 14 ASSGGKNRGGTEAF
TRBV18 13 ASSSQADFTDTQY
TRBV7-8 14 ASSLALGTDDIYYT
TRBV2 10 ASSEGQVPLH
TRBV5-6 11 ASRVGGRDTQY
TRBV5-4 11 ASSQTSAETQY
TRBV11-2 13 ASGAWGGPSDTQY
TRBV6-5 12 ASTWTSSYNEQF
TRBV9 16 ASSVVGTGNTRNTEAF
TRBV4-3 13 ASSQGQAMNTEAF
TRBV2 14 ASSVGTGGFTDTQY
TRBV19 11 ASSLRQGSEAF
TRBV4-2 13 ASSQSGATNEKLF
TRBV29-1 10 SVDAGSDEQF
TRBV7-2 13 ASSPRGGIGSPLH
TRBV4-1 16 ASSRGPGTVEGYNEQF